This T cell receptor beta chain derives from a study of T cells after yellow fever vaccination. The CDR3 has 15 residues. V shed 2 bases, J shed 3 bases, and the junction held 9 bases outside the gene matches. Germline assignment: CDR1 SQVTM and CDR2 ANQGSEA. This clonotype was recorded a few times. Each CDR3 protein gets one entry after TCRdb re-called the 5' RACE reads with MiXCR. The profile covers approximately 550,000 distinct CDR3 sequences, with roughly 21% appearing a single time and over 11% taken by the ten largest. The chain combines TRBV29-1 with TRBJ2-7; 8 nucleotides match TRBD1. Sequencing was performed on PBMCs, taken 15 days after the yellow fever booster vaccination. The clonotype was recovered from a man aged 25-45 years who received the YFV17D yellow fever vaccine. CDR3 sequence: CSVELSGGMDYEQYF. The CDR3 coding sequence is TGCAGCGTTGAATTATCAGGGGGCATGGACTACGAGCAGTACTTC.